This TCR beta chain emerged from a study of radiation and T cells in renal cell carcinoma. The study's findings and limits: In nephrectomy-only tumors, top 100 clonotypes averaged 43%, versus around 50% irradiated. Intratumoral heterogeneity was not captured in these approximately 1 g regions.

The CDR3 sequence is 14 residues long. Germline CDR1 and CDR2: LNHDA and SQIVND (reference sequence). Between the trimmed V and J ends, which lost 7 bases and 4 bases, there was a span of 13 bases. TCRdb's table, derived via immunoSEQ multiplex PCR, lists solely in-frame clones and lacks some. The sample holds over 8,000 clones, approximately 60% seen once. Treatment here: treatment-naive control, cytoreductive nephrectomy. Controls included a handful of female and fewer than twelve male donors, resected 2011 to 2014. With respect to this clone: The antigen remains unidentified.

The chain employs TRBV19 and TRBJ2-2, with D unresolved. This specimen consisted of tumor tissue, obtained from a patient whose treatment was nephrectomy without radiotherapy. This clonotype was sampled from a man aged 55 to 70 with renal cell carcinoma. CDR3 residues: CASTPGYSTGELFF. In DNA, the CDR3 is TGTGCCAGTACCCCTGGCTACAGCACCGGGGAGCTGTTTTTT. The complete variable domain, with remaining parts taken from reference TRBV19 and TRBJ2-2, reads DGGITQSPKYLFRKEGQNVTLSCEQNLNHDAMYWYRQDPGQGLRLIYYSQIVNDFQKGDIAEGYSVSREKKESFPLTVTSAQKNPTAFYLCASTPGYSTGELFFGEGSRLTVL.